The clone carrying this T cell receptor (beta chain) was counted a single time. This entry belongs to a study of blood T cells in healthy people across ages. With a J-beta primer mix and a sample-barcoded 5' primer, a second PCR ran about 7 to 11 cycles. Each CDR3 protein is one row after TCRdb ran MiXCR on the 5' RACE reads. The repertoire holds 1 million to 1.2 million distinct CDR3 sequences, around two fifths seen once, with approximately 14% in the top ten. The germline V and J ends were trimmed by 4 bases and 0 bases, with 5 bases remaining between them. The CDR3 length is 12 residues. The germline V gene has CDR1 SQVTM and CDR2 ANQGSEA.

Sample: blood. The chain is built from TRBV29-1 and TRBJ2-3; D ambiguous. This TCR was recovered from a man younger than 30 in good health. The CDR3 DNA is TGCAGCGTTGTGGCCAGCACAGATACGCAGTATTTT. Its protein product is CSVVASTDTQYF.